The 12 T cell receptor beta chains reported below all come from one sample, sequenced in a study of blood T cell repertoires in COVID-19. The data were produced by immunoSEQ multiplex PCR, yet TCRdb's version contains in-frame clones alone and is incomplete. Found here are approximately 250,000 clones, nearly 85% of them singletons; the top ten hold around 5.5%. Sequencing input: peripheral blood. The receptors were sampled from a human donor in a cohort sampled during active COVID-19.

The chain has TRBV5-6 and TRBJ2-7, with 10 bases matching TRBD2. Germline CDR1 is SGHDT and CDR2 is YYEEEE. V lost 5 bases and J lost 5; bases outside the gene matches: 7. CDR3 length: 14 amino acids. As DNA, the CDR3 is TGTGCCAGCAGTGTACTAGCGGGGAACAACGAGCAGTACTTC. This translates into CASSVLAGNNEQYF.

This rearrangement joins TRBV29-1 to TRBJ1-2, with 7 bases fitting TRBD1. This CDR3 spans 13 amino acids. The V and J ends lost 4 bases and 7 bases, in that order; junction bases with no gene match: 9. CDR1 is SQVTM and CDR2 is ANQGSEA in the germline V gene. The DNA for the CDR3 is TGCAGCGTTGTTGGGGTCAGGGGGGCTGGCTACACCTTC. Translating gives CSVVGVRGAGYTF.

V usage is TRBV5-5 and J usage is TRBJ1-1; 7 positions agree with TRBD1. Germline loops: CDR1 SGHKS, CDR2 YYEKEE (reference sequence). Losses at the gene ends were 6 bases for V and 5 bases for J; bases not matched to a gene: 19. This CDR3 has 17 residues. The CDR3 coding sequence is TGTGCCAGCAAGTCCTTGGGGACAGCTACTCGAACGACTGAAGCTTTCTTT. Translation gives CASKSLGTATRTTEAFF.

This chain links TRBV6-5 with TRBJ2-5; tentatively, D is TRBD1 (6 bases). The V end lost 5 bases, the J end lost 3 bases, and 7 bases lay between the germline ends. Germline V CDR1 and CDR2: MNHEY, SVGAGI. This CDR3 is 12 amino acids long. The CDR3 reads CASSRTEETQYF. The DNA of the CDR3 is TGTGCCAGCAGTCGGACAGAAGAGACCCAGTACTTC.

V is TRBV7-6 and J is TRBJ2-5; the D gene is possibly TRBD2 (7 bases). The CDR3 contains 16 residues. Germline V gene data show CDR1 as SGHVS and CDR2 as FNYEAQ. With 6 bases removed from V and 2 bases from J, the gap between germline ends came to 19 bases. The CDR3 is CASRLKGGVRQETQYF. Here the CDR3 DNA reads TGTGCCAGCAGACTAAAAGGGGGGGTGCGTCAAGAGACCCAGTACTTC.

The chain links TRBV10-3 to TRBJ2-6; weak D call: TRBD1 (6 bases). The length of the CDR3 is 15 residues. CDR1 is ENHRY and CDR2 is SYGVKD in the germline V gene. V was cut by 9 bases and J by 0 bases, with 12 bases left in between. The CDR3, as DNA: TGTGCCATTCGACAGGATCCCTCTGGGGCCAACGTCCTGACTTTC. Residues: CAIRQDPSGANVLTF.

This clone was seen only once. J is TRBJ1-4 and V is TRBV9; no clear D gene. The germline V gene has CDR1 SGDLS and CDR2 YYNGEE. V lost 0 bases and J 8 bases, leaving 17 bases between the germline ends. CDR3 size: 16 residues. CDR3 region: CASSVAVRQSGEKLFF. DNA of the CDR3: TGTGCCAGCAGCGTAGCAGTTCGTCAGTCGGGAGAAAAACTGTTTTTT.

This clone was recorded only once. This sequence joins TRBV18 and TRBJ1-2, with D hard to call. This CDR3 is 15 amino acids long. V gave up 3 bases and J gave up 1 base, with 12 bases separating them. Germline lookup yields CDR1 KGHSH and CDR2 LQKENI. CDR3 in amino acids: CASSPQEALNYGYTF. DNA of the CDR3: TGTGCCAGCTCACCTCAGGAGGCCCTTAACTATGGCTACACCTTC.

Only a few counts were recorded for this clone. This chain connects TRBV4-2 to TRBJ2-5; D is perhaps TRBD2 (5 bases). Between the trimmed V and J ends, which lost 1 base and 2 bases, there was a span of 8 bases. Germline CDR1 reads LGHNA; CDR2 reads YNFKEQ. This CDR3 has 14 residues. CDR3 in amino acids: CASSQGTSQETQYF. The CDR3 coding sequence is TGTGCCAGCAGCCAAGGGACTTCTCAAGAGACCCAGTACTTC.

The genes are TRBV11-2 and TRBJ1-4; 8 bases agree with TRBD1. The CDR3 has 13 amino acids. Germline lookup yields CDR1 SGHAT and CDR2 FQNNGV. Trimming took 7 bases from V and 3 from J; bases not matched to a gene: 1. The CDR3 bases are TGTGCCAGCACGGGACAGGCTAATGAAAAACTGTTTTTT. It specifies CASTGQANEKLFF.

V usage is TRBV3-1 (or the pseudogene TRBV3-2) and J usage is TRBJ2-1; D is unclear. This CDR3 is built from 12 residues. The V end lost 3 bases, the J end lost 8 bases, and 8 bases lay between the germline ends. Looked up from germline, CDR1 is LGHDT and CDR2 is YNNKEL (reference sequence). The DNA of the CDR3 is TGTGCCAGCAGCCATTTCTCCGATGAGCAGTTCTTC. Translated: CASSHFSDEQFF.

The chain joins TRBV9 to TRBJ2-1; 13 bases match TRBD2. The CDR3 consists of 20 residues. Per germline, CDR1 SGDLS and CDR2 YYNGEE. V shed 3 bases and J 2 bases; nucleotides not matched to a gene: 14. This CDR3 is CASSAPGTSGNDGTYNEQFF. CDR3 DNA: TGTGCCAGCAGCGCTCCAGGGACTAGCGGGAACGACGGGACCTACAATGAGCAGTTCTTC.